The TCR beta chain under discussion was sequenced for a study of blood T cell repertoires in COVID-19. At the level of the study: COVID-19 samples collected from the United States, Italy and Spain covered acute and convalescent phases.

V was trimmed by 8 bases and J by 5 bases, leaving 19 bases between them. CDR3 length: 15 residues. Germline assignment: CDR1 MDHEN and CDR2 SYDVKM. The table lists this clone with a count of one. Under the authors' procedure: The assay estimated nucleated cells by amplifying reference gene primers. Only in-frame clones appear in the TCRdb table, and some are missing; sequencing was by immunoSEQ multiplex PCR. V, J and clone size are those of that table, while D and trimming were read from the DNA. This sample has over 100,000 clones, with approximately 89% found just once. What was sequenced was peripheral blood. V gene TRBV28 combines with J gene TRBJ1-5; D is uncertain. The clonotype comes from a woman between 65 and 79 years old with COVID-19, enrolled during active disease. The CDR3 region is CASHPRRAEYQPQHF. The DNA of the CDR3 is TGTGCCAGCCACCCCCGGCGAGCGGAGTATCAGCCCCAGCATTTT.